One TCR beta chain is described in this entry. Its matching antigen is unknown. This record comes from a study of cytomegalovirus exposure and HLA in healthy donors. The study's findings and limits: According to an earlier analysis, most TCR beta V segments yielded productive rearrangements about 87% or about 30% of the time. It was taken for granted in presence/absence analyses that sequencing depth across donors was roughly uniform. Associated with HLA alleles at 0.05 false discovery rate in a later analysis were some 18,000 TCR beta sequences.

The V gene lost 4 bases and the J gene lost 5 bases, with 13 bases spanning the gap. Germline CDR1 is SGHNT and CDR2 is YYREEE (reference sequence). The CDR3 spans 14 residues. The PCR had 60 Vbeta and 13 Jbeta primers. The method was immunoSEQ multiplex PCR; TCRdb's version includes in-frame clones alone and lacks a portion of them. The sample has 95,000 to 100,000 clones; about three quarters are singletons. The source material was PBMCs. The TCR originated in a man in his forties in good health and CMV-seropositive. V usage is TRBV5-4 and J usage is TRBJ2-1, with a weak D call TRBD1 (5 bases). This chain's CDR3 is CASSPSGAHNEQFF. The CDR3 bases are TGTGCCAGCAGCCCCAGTGGGGCCCACAATGAGCAGTTCTTC.